These T cell receptor beta chains were read from a single sample in a study of cytomegalovirus exposure and HLA in healthy donors. TCRdb keeps only in-frame clones here, not all; method: immunoSEQ multiplex PCR. Of 110,000 or so clones in the sample, approximately 89% are singletons; the top ten hold 1.5% to 2%. Sequencing was carried out using PBMCs. Source of these receptors: a young man in good health and CMV-seronegative. CDR3s include the opening cysteine and the closing phenylalanine or tryptophan.

CDR3 length	V gene	CDR3 protein
15	TRBV29-1	CSVEVSRHRNTEAFF
18	TRBV28	CASSLSGMPGTGRSEQYF
17	TRBV7-9	CASRSLLAGGSYNEQFF
14	TRBV11-3	CASSQTGLGETQYF
11	TRBV20-1	CSASVPGEAFF
15	TRBV6-4	CASSEMGGRGETQYF
16	TRBV5-1	CASSLGDRGNTGELFF
13	TRBV7-2	CASSSQQGQPQHF
15	TRBV11-3	CASSLIRGSSYEQYF
14	TRBV11-2	CASSRAGGRSPLHF
12	TRBV2	CASEDRGYGYTF
14	TRBV7-9	CASSWVAGGHTQYF
17	TRBV4-1	CASSLPTSGGTSYEQYF
15	TRBV7-2	CASSSVGARNQPQHF
14	TRBV12-5	CASVPGQGYNEQYF
15	TRBV25-1	CASSPGLAGEDEQYF
14	TRBV5-1	CATSPGTGGLEQYF
16	TRBV27	CASSLRGSLAPEELFF
16	TRBV6-9	CASSYTGQGAAGELFF
17	TRBV5-6	CASSPDGTTGGDEELFF
15	TRBV6-5	CASSYYPLAGGRQYF
16	TRBV2	CASRDWGQGANQPQHF
14	TRBV6-1	CASSGRQGANEQYF
16	TRBV19	CASIGFDYGQNYGYTF
15	TRBV5-6	CASSLPPGQGAEAFF
13	TRBV5-1	CASSQTGIDEQFF
12	TRBV30	CAWSVLPGGYTF
15	TRBV5-1	CASSLVAGASYEQYF
14	TRBV5-1	CASSVGTNTGELFF
12	TRBV29-1	CSVEGGIGEQYF
16	TRBV27	CASKARGLSDTDTQYF